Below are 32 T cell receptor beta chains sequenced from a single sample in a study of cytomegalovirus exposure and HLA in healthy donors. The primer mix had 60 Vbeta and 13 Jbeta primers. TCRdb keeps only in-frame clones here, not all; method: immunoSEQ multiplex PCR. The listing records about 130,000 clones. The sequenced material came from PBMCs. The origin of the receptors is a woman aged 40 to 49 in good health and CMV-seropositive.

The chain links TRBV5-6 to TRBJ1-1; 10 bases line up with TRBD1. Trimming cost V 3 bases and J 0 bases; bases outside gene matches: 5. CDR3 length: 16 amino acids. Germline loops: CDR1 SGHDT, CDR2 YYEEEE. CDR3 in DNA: TGTGCCAGCAGCTACGGACAGGGGGTAATGAACACTGAAGCTTTCTTT. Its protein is CASSYGQGVMNTEAFF.

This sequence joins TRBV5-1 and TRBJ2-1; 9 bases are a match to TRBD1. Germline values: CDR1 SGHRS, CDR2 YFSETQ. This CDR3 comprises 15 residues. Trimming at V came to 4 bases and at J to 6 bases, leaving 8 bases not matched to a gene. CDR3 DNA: TGCGCCAGCAGCGCTGGACAGGGGCCGGCCAATGAGCAGTTCTTC. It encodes CASSAGQGPANEQFF.

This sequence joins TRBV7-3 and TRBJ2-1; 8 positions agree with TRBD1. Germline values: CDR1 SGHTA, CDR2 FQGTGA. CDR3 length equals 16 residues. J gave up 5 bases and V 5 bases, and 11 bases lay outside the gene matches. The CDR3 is CASSAAWDRPNNEQFF. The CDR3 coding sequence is TGTGCCAGCAGCGCAGCATGGGACAGGCCTAACAATGAGCAGTTCTTC.

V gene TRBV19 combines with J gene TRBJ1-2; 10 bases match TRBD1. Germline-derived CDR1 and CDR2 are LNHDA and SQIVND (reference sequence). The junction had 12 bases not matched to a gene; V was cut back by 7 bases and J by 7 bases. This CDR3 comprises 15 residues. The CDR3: CASTVTGGESGGYTF. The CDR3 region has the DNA TGTGCCAGTACCGTGACAGGGGGCGAATCGGGTGGCTACACCTTC.

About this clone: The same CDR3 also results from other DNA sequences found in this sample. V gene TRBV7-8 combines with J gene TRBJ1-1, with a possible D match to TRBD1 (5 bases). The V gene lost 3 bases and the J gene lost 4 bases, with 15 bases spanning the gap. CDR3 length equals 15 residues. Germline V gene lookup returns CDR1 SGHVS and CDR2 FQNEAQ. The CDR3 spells CASSLWPGASTEAFF. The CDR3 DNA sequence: TGTGCCAGCAGCTTGTGGCCTGGGGCCTCCACTGAAGCTTTCTTT.

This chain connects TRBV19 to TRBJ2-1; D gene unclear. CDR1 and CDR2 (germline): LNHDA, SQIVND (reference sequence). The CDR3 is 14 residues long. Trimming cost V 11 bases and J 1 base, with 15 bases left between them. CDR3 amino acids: CAGPTNASYNEQFF. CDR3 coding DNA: TGTGCCGGGCCCACCAATGCGTCCTACAATGAGCAGTTCTTC.

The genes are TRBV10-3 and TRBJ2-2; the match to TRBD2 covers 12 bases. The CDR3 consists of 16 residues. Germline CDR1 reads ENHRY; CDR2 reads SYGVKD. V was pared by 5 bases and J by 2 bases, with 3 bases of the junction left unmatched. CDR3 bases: TGTGCCATCAGTACTAGCGGGAGGAGTAACACCGGGGAGCTGTTTTTT. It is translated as CAISTSGRSNTGELFF.

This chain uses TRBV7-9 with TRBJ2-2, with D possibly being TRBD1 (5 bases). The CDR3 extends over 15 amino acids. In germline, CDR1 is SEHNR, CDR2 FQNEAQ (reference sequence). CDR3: CAEVKGLTNTGELFF. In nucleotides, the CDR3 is TGTGCTGAGGTTAAGGGGCTCACGAACACCGGGGAGCTGTTTTTT.

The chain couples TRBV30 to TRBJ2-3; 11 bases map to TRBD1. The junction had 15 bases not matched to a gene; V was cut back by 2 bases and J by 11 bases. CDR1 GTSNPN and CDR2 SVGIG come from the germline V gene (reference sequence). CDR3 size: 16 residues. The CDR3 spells CAWSPRTGGKGGLQYF. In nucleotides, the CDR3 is TGTGCCTGGAGTCCTAGGACAGGGGGCAAGGGGGGCTTGCAGTATTTT.

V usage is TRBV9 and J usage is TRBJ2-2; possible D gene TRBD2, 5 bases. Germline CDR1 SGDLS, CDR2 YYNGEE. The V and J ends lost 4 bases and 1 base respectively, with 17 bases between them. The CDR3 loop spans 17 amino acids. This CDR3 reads CASSPRTGLENTGELFF. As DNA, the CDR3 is TGTGCCAGCAGCCCTCGGACTGGTTTAGAGAACACCGGGGAGCTGTTTTTT.

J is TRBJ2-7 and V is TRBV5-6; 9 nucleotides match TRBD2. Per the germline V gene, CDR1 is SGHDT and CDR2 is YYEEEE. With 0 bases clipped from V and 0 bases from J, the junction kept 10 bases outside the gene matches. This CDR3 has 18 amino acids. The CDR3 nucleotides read TGTGCCAGCAGCTTGGCGCCGGGGACTAGCAGGAGCTCCTACGAGCAGTACTTC. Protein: CASSLAPGTSRSSYEQYF.

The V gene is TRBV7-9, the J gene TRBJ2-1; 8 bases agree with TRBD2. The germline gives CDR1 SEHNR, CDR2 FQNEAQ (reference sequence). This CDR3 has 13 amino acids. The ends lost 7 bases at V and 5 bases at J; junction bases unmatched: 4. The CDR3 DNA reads TGTGCCAGCAATGCGGGAGGCCACAATGAGCAGTTCTTC. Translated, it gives CASNAGGHNEQFF.

The CDR3 nucleotides are TGTGCCAGCAGCTCAAGAGGATCGGGGAGCTACACCTTC. Translating gives CASSSRGSGSYTF. V and J are TRBV25-1 and TRBJ1-2; D is uncertain. Germline-derived CDR1 and CDR2 are MGHDK and SYGVNS. V was pared by 6 bases and J by 9 bases, with 17 bases between. The CDR3 consists of 13 residues.

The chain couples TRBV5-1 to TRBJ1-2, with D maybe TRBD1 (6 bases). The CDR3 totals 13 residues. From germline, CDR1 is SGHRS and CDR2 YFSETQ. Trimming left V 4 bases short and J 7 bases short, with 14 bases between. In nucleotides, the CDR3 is TGCGCCAGCAGCGGACAGCCGACGGGTGGCTACACCTTC. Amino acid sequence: CASSGQPTGGYTF.

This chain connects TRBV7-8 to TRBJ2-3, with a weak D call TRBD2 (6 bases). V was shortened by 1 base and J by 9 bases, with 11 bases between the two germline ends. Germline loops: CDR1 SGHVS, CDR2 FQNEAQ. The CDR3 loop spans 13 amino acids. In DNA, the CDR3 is TGTGCCAGCAGCTTAGTCCCGGGAGACACGCAGTATTTT. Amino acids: CASSLVPGDTQYF.

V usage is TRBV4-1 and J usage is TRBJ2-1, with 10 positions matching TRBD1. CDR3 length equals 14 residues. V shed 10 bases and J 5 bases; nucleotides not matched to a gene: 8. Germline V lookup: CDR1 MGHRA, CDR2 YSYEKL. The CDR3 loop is CATSRDRGNNEQFF. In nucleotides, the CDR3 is TGCGCCACCTCCCGGGACAGGGGCAACAATGAGCAGTTCTTC.

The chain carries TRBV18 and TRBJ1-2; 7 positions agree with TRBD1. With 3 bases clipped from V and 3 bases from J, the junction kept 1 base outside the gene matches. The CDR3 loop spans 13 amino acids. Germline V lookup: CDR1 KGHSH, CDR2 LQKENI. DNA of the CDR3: TGTGCCAGCTCACCCGACAGGGACTATGGCTACACCTTC. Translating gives CASSPDRDYGYTF.

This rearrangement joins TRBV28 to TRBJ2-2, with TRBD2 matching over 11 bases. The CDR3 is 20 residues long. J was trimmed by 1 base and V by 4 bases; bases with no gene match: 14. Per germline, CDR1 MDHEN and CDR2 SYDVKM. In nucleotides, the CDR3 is TGTGCCAGCAGTTATCCGACCGGGACTAGCGGTACCGTGAACACCGGGGAGCTGTTTTTT. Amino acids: CASSYPTGTSGTVNTGELFF.

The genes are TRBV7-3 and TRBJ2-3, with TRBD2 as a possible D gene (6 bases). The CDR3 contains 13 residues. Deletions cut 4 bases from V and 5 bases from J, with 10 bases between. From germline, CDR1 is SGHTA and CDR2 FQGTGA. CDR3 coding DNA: TGTGCCAGCAGCTATCTAGCGCAAGATACGCAGTATTTT. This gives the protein CASSYLAQDTQYF.

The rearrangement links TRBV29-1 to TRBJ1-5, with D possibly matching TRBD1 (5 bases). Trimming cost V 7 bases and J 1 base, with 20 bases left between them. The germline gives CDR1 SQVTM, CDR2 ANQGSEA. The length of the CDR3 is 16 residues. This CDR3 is CSAISPGEGSNQPQHF. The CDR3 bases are TGCAGCGCCATCAGCCCGGGGGAAGGGAGCAATCAGCCCCAGCATTTT.

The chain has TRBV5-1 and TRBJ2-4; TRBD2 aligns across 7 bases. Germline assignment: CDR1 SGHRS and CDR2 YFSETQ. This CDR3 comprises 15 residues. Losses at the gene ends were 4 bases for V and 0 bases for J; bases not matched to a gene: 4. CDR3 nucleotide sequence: TGCGCCAGCAGCCCGGGAGGCCTAGCCAAAAACATTCAGTACTTC. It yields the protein CASSPGGLAKNIQYF.

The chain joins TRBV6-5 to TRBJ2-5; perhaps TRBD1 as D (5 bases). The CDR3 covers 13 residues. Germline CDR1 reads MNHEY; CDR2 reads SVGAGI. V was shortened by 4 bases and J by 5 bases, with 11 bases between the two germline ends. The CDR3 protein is CASSFPGLETQYF. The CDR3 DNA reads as TGTGCCAGCAGTTTCCCAGGGTTGGAGACCCAGTACTTC.

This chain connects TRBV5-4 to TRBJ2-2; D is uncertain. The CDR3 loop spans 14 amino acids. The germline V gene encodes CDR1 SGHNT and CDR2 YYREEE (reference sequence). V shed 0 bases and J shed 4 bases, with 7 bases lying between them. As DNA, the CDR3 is TGTGCCAGCAGCTTGGACAAGATCACCGGGGAGCTGTTTTTT. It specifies CASSLDKITGELFF.

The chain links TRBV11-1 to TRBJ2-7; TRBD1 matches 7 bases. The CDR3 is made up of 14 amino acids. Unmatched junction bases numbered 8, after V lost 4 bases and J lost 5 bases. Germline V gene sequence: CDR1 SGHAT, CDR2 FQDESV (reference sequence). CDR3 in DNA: TGTGCCAGCAGCTCTCGACAGGGCTGGCACGAGCAGTACTTC. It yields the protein CASSSRQGWHEQYF. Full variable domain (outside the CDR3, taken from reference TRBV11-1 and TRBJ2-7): EAEVAQSPRYKITEKSQAVAFWCDPISGHATLYWYRQILGQGPELLVQFQDESVVDDSQLPKDRFSAERLKGVDSTLKIQPAELGDSAMYLCASSSRQGWHEQYFGPGTRLTVT.

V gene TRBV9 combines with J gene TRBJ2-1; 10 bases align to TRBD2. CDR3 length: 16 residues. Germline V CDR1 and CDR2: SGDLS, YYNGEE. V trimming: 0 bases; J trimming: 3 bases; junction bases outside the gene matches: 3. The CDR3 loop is CASSVVASGSYNEQFF. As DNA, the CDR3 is TGTGCCAGCAGCGTAGTGGCTAGCGGGAGCTACAATGAGCAGTTCTTC.

CDR3 sequence: CATMREPYEQYF. The CDR3 coding sequence is TGTGCTACGATGAGGGAACCCTACGAGCAGTACTTC. The V and J genes are TRBV6-5 and TRBJ2-7; D may be TRBD2 (5 bases). Germline V gives CDR1 MNHEY, CDR2 SVGAGI. The CDR3 is 12 amino acids.

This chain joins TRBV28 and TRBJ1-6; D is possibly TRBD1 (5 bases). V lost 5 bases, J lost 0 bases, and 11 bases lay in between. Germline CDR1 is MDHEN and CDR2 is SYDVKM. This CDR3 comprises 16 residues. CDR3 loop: CASSTMTVSYNSPLHF. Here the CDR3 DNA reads TGTGCCAGCAGTACAATGACAGTCTCCTATAATTCACCCCTCCACTTT.

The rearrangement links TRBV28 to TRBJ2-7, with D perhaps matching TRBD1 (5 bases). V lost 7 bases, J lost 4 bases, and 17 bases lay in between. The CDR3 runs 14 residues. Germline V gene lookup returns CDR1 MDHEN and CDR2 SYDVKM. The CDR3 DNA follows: TGTGCCAGCATGTTGGAGACAGTCAGGTACGAGCAGTACTTC. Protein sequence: CASMLETVRYEQYF.

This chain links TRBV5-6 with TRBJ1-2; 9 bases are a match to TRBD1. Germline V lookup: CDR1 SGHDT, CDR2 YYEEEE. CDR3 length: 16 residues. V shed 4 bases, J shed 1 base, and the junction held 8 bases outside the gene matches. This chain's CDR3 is CASSAPGQGGNYGYTF. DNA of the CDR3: TGTGCCAGCAGCGCGCCGGGACAGGGAGGTAACTATGGCTACACCTTC. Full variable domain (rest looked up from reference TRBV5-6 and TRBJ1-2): DAGVTQSPTHLIKTRGQQVTLRCSPKSGHDTVSWYQQALGQGPQFIFQYYEEEERQRGNFPDRFSGHQFPNYSSELNVNALLLGDSALYLCASSAPGQGGNYGYTFGSGTRLTVV.

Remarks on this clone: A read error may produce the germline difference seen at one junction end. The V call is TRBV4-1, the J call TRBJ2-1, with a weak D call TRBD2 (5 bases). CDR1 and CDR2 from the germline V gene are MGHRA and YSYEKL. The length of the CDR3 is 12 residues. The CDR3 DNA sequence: TGCGCCAGCAGCCAAGTTTACGGGGAGCAATTCTTC. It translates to CASSQVYGEQFF.

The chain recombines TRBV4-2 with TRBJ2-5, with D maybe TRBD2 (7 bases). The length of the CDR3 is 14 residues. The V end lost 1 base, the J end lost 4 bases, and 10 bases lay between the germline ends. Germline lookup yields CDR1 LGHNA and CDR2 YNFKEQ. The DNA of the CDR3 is TGTGCCAGCAGCCAAGGGGAGGGGGGAGAGACCCAGTACTTC. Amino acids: CASSQGEGGETQYF.

The CDR3 DNA reads as TGTGCCACTAGAGTAGCAGATACGCAGTATTTT. This codes for CATRVADTQYF. The chain combines TRBV6-1 with TRBJ2-3; no firm D call. This CDR3 is 11 amino acids long. CDR1 is MNHNS and CDR2 is SASEGT in the germline V gene. Deletions cut 10 bases from V and 4 bases from J, with 9 bases between.